Below are 30 T cell receptor beta chains sequenced from a single sample in a study of T-cell memory formation after mild COVID-19. TCRdb redid the calling of the 5' RACE reads with MiXCR, one entry per CDR3 protein. The repertoire holds 450,000 to 650,000 distinct CDR3 sequences, with over 20% as singletons. Sequenced: PBMCs or a T cell subset sorted from them (not recorded which). The receptors were gathered from an adult woman who had mild COVID-19 (a few samples of this study predate the infection). Cell type and time point are not known.

This clonotype occurred a few times. The V gene is TRBV7-2, the J gene TRBJ1-1; D call uncertain. Germline CDR1 SGHTA, CDR2 FQGNSA. The germline V and J ends were trimmed by 2 bases and 0 bases, with 13 bases remaining between them. The CDR3 runs 16 residues. The chain's CDR3 is CASSLYGVLMNTEAFF. CDR3 DNA: TGTGCCAGCAGCTTATACGGAGTACTCATGAACACTGAAGCTTTCTTT.

This clonotype was counted a few times. The chain couples TRBV3-1 to TRBJ2-2; no reliable D call. The CDR3 extends over 15 amino acids. The V gene's germline CDR1 is LGHDT and CDR2 YNNKEL (reference sequence). V gave up 0 bases and J gave up 3 bases, with 8 bases separating them. The CDR3 sequence: CASSQDLKYTGELFF. The CDR3 bases are TGTGCCAGCAGCCAAGATCTCAAGTACACCGGGGAGCTGTTTTTT.

This clonotype was counted a few times. This chain joins TRBV3-1 and TRBJ2-5, with TRBD1 identical over 12 bases. V shed 4 bases, J shed 5 bases, and the junction held 5 bases outside the gene matches. Germline CDR1 is LGHDT and CDR2 is YNNKEL (reference sequence). The CDR3 is 15 residues long. CDR3 bases: TGTGCCAGCAGCCCCGGGACAGGGGGCGCCGAGACCCAGTACTTC. This translates into CASSPGTGGAETQYF.

Only a few counts were recorded for this clonotype. The CDR3 DNA reads TGCGCCAGCGCCCTACAGGGGGGGCCAGATACGCAGTATTTT. It specifies CASALQGGPDTQYF. This chain connects TRBV5-1 to TRBJ2-3, with D possibly being TRBD1 (8 bases). Germline V CDR1 and CDR2: SGHRS, YFSETQ. V lost 7 bases to trimming and J lost 4 bases, with 16 bases between them. This CDR3 is 14 amino acids long.

The rearrangement uses TRBV5-1 and TRBJ2-1; 8 nucleotides agree with TRBD1. With 2 bases clipped from V and 2 bases from J, the junction kept 6 bases outside the gene matches. This CDR3 contains 16 residues. CDR1 and CDR2 from the germline V gene are SGHRS and YFSETQ. The CDR3 DNA reads as TGCGCCAGCAGCTTAGGGGGGACAGGTCCCTACAATGAGCAGTTCTTC. It yields the protein CASSLGGTGPYNEQFF.

In its sample, this clonotype was seen a few times. This chain joins TRBV30 and TRBJ2-5; TRBD2 matches 9 bases. Germline assignment: CDR1 GTSNPN and CDR2 SVGIG (reference sequence). The CDR3 runs to 14 residues. Germline trimming cut 2 bases from V and 4 bases from J; bases unmatched to any gene: 5. CDR3 residues: CAWSQTSGTETQYF. The CDR3 nucleotides are TGTGCCTGGAGTCAGACTAGCGGAACAGAGACCCAGTACTTC. The whole variable domain, remainder taken from reference TRBV30 and TRBJ2-5, is SQTIHQWPATLVQPVGSPLSLECTVEGTSNPNLYWYRQAAGRGLQLLFYSVGIGQISSEVPQNLSASRPQDRQFILSSKKLLLSDSGFYLCAWSQTSGTETQYFGPGTRLLVL.

This clonotype occurred a few times. V and J are TRBV30 and TRBJ1-1, with TRBD1 matching over 8 bases. Germline V gene sequence: CDR1 GTSNPN, CDR2 SVGIG (reference sequence). This CDR3 region has 14 residues. Germline trimming cut 0 bases from V and 4 bases from J; bases unmatched to any gene: 4. This CDR3 reads CAWSVQGEVTEAFF. CDR3 coding DNA: TGTGCCTGGAGTGTACAGGGGGAGGTCACTGAAGCTTTCTTT. The complete variable domain, with remaining parts taken from reference TRBV30 and TRBJ1-1, reads SQTIHQWPATLVQPVGSPLSLECTVEGTSNPNLYWYRQAAGRGLQLLFYSVGIGQISSEVPQNLSASRPQDRQFILSSKKLLLSDSGFYLCAWSVQGEVTEAFFGQGTRLTVV.

This clonotype was detected ten times or more. The chain employs TRBV24-1 and TRBJ2-3; weak D call: TRBD1 (5 bases). This CDR3 is built from 18 residues. V gave up 2 bases and J gave up 2 bases, with 19 bases separating them. CDR1 and CDR2 (germline): KGHDR, SFDVKD. The CDR3 coding sequence is TGTGCCACCAGTGATTCCTCCTACAGGTTTGGGGACACAGATACGCAGTATTTT. Encoded protein: CATSDSSYRFGDTDTQYF.

This clonotype has just a few counts. The chain has TRBV20-1 and TRBJ1-1, with D perhaps matching TRBD1 (5 bases). From germline, CDR1 is DFQATT and CDR2 SNEGSKA (reference sequence). V was shortened by 6 bases and J by 5 bases, with 13 bases between the two germline ends. This CDR3 is built from 12 residues. The CDR3 DNA reads TGCAGTGCGCGGGGAGGGGAAACTGAAGCTTTCTTT. This translates into CSARGGETEAFF.

This clonotype occurred a few times. V gene TRBV12-3 or TRBV12-4 combines with J gene TRBJ1-6, with D hard to call. The V and J ends lost 6 bases and 1 base respectively, with 10 bases between them. CDR3 length equals 15 residues. In DNA form, the CDR3 reads TGTGCCAGCAGCCCATCGGGATCCTATAATTCACCCCTCCACTTT. This encodes CASSPSGSYNSPLHF.

The chain employs TRBV7-2 and TRBJ2-3; D ambiguous. The CDR3 has 16 amino acids. Germline V gene lookup returns CDR1 SGHTA and CDR2 FQGNSA. V lost 4 bases and J lost 4, with 18 bases in between. The CDR3 DNA sequence: TGTGCCAGCAGCTCCCATCTAGGACCGTCACCAGATACGCAGTATTTT. It codes for CASSSHLGPSPDTQYF.

A few counts support this clonotype. The chain recombines TRBV12-3 or TRBV12-4 with TRBJ2-2, with 10 bases aligning to TRBD2. V lost 8 bases, J lost 5 bases, and 2 bases stayed unmatched. There are 13 residues in the CDR3. As DNA, the CDR3 is TGTGCCAGCCCGGGACTAGCGACCGGGGAGCTGTTTTTT. Encoded protein: CASPGLATGELFF.

V gene TRBV6-6 combines with J gene TRBJ2-2; TRBD2 might be the D (6 bases). This CDR3 contains 18 residues. Germline CDR1 and CDR2: MNHNY and SVGAGI (reference sequence). V was clipped by 5 bases and J by 3 bases, with 22 bases between them. The DNA of the CDR3 is TGTGCCAGCAGTAGACTGTTTCGGGGGATCGGGGACACCGGGGAGCTGTTTTTT. It codes for CASSRLFRGIGDTGELFF.

Note on this clonotype: One end of the junction does not line up with germline, which may come from a read error. V gene TRBV14 combines with J gene TRBJ1-3; maybe TRBD1 (5 bases). Germline-derived CDR1 and CDR2 are SGHDN and FVKESK. CDR3 length: 13 amino acids. CDR3 coding DNA: TGTGCCGGCAGCCAAGTGCGGGGGAACACCATATATTTT. Translation: CAGSQVRGNTIYF.

Only a few counts were recorded for this clonotype. The gene calls are TRBV7-9 and TRBJ1-1; weak D call: TRBD1 (6 bases). Per the germline V gene, CDR1 is SEHNR and CDR2 is FQNEAQ (reference sequence). V was pared by 2 bases and J by 4 bases, with 11 bases between. The CDR3 consists of 14 residues. The CDR3 loop reads CASSLTAGVTEAFF. The CDR3 DNA follows: TGTGCCAGCAGCTTAACGGCAGGGGTCACTGAAGCTTTCTTT.

The chain couples TRBV5-6 to TRBJ2-3; 7 bases are shared with TRBD2. The CDR3 runs to 16 residues. CDR1 and CDR2 from the germline V gene are SGHDT and YYEEEE. Losses at the gene ends were 0 bases for V and 0 bases for J; bases not matched to a gene: 4. The CDR3 loop is CASSLDGGSSTDTQYF. CDR3 in DNA: TGTGCCAGCAGCTTGGACGGGGGGTCTAGCACAGATACGCAGTATTTT.

The rearrangement joins TRBV21-1 to TRBJ2-7. TRBV21-1 is a listed pseudogene. This CDR3 region has 12 residues. The DNA for the CDR3 is TGTGCCAGCAGCAAAGAGAAGTACGAGCAGTACTTC. Amino acids: CASSKEKYEQYF.

The chain couples TRBV6-1 to TRBJ2-3, with TRBD2 matching 9 bases. The CDR3 has 15 residues. CDR1 MNHNS and CDR2 SASEGT come from the germline V gene. V lost 3 bases, J lost 3 bases, and 4 bases stayed unmatched. In DNA, the CDR3 is TGTGCCAGCAGTGAGGGCGGGGGGGCAACAGATACGCAGTATTTT. Protein: CASSEGGGATDTQYF.

This clonotype was detected only once. The CDR3: CSVTTLGNTEAFF. The CDR3 DNA sequence: TGCAGCGTTACGACCCTGGGGAACACTGAAGCTTTCTTT. The chain joins TRBV29-1 to TRBJ1-1; D not resolved. CDR3 length: 13 amino acids. The ends were cut back, 5 bases at V and 1 base at J, with 11 bases in the middle. In germline, CDR1 is SQVTM, CDR2 ANQGSEA.

This clonotype was counted only a few times. The gene calls are TRBV21-1 and TRBJ2-1; the listed D gene, TRBD1, was not tested against the DNA. TRBV21-1 is a known pseudogene. This CDR3 has 15 amino acids. The CDR3 nucleotides read TGTGCCAGCAGCAATGGGGACAGGGAGCAACCCGGGGAGTTCTTC. Its translation is CASSNGDREQPGEFF.

V and J are TRBV12-3 or TRBV12-4 and TRBJ1-2; TRBD1 is a possible D gene (5 bases). The CDR3 is 15 residues long. Trimming stripped 2 bases from V and 8 bases from J, with 18 bases between. CDR3 in DNA: TGTGCCAGCAGTTTAACGACTAGTTGGGGGGACGGCTACACCTTC. This encodes CASSLTTSWGDGYTF.

This clonotype has only a few counts. The chain combines TRBV5-5 with TRBJ1-4, with D tentatively TRBD1 (5 bases). The V end lost 0 bases, the J end lost 0 bases, and 6 bases lay between the germline ends. This CDR3 is built from 15 residues. CDR1 and CDR2 from the germline V gene are SGHKS and YYEKEE (reference sequence). This CDR3 is CASSLGGATNEKLFF. The CDR3 DNA reads TGTGCCAGCAGCTTGGGAGGGGCAACTAATGAAAAACTGTTTTTT.

The chain is built from TRBV18 and TRBJ2-2; TRBD2 is a possible D gene (5 bases). The CDR3 has 16 amino acids. Trimming shortened V by 5 bases and J by 4 bases, and 17 bases separated the two germline ends. The germline V gene has CDR1 KGHSH and CDR2 LQKENI. This CDR3 is CASSSPLRVRTGELFF. CDR3 nucleotide sequence: TGTGCCAGCTCATCGCCGCTGAGGGTGCGCACCGGGGAGCTGTTTTTT.

This chain uses TRBV6-5 with TRBJ2-7, with TRBD2 as a possible D gene (6 bases). Trimming took off 0 bases at V and 4 bases at J, with 16 bases between the two ends. The CDR3 contains 16 residues. Germline V CDR1 and CDR2: MNHEY, SVGAGI. The DNA for the CDR3 is TGTGCCAGCAGTTACTCGGGGGGTTCTCCAACTTACGAGCAGTACTTC. Protein: CASSYSGGSPTYEQYF.

This chain connects TRBV7-9 to TRBJ2-1, with D perhaps matching TRBD2 (6 bases). The CDR3 is 14 residues long. Per germline, CDR1 SEHNR and CDR2 FQNEAQ (reference sequence). The V end lost 3 bases, the J end lost 7 bases, and 13 bases lay between the germline ends. Here the CDR3 reads CASSFQRAGNEQFF. The CDR3 DNA sequence: TGTGCCAGCAGCTTCCAGCGGGCAGGGAATGAGCAGTTCTTC. Using reference TRBV7-9 and TRBJ2-1 for the parts outside the CDR3, the full variable domain is DTGVSQNPRHKITKRGQNVTFRCDPISEHNRLYWYRQTLGQGPEFLTYFQNEAQLEKSRLLSDRFSAERPKGSFSTLEIQRTEQGDSAMYLCASSFQRAGNEQFFGPGTRLTVL.

Only a few counts were recorded for this clonotype. The chain has TRBV7-9 and TRBJ1-5; D call uncertain. V was clipped by 6 bases and J by 6 bases, with 9 bases between them. Germline loops: CDR1 SEHNR, CDR2 FQNEAQ (reference sequence). The CDR3 contains 12 residues. CDR3: CASREEGQPQHF. The CDR3 DNA reads TGTGCCAGCAGGGAAGAGGGTCAGCCCCAGCATTTT.

The chain is built from TRBV3-1 and TRBJ1-1; 8 nucleotides agree with TRBD1. This CDR3 has 16 amino acids. V shed 3 bases, J shed 3 bases, and the junction held 9 bases outside the gene matches. The germline V gene has CDR1 LGHDT and CDR2 YNNKEL (reference sequence). In DNA, the CDR3 is TGTGCCAGCAGCCATGATCGGACAGGGATATACACTGAAGCTTTCTTT. As protein: CASSHDRTGIYTEAFF.

This clonotype has a handful of counts. This chain joins TRBV4-1 and TRBJ2-2; TRBD1 aligns across 7 bases. This CDR3 has 15 amino acids. V was pared by 4 bases and J by 6 bases, with 8 bases of the junction left unmatched. Germline V gene lookup returns CDR1 MGHRA and CDR2 YSYEKL. The CDR3 sequence is CASSPDQDRPGELFF. The CDR3 DNA reads as TGCGCCAGCAGCCCCGACCAGGACAGGCCCGGGGAGCTGTTTTTT.

This clonotype was detected a few times. This chain connects TRBV29-1 to TRBJ2-5; tentatively, D is TRBD2 (5 bases). The CDR3 length is 13 residues. Trimming took off 3 bases at V and 4 bases at J, with 12 bases between the two ends. From germline, CDR1 is SQVTM and CDR2 ANQGSEA. CDR3 sequence: CSVDPGTGETQYF. CDR3 in DNA: TGCAGCGTTGATCCGGGAACCGGAGAGACCCAGTACTTC.

Only a few counts were recorded for this clonotype. V usage is TRBV7-9 and J usage is TRBJ2-7; D may be TRBD1 or TRBD2 (5 bases each). Trimming cost V 0 bases and J 2 bases, with 17 bases left between them. The length of the CDR3 is 17 residues. Per germline, CDR1 SEHNR and CDR2 FQNEAQ (reference sequence). CDR3: CASSLAGTAVGAYEQYF. The CDR3 DNA sequence: TGTGCCAGCAGCTTAGCCGGGACCGCTGTTGGGGCCTACGAGCAGTACTTC.